This TCR beta chain was identified during a study of T cell responses to AZD1222 COVID-19 vaccine. The repertoire was sequenced with immunoSEQ multiplex PCR; TCRdb's copy has only in-frame clones and lacks some. Of 150,000 or so clones listed, around nine tenths were seen once; the top ten hold more than 5%. Between the trimmed V and J ends, which lost 2 bases and 0 bases, there was a span of 8 bases. This CDR3 is 15 amino acids long. CDR1 SGHNT and CDR2 YENEEA come from the germline V gene. V gene TRBV11-3 combines with J gene TRBJ2-1, with a possible D match to TRBD2 (5 bases). Material: peripheral blood, obtained on day 0 of AZD1222 vaccination. The source of this sequence is an adult in good health. CDR3 amino acids: CASSLSGSSYNEQFF. The CDR3 DNA reads as TGTGCCAGCAGCTTATCTGGGAGCTCCTACAATGAGCAGTTCTTC.